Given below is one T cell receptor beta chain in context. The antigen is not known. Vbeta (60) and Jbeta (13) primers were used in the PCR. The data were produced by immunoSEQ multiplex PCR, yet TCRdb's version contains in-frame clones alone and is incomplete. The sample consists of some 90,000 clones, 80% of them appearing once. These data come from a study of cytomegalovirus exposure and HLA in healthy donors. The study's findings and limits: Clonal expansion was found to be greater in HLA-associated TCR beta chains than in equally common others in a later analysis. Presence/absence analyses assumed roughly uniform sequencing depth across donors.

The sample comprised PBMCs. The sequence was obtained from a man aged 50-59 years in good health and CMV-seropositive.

The CDR3 sequence is CSVDPGRDYNEQFF. In DNA, the CDR3 is TGCAGCGTTGATCCGGGAAGAGATTACAATGAGCAGTTCTTC. The chain carries TRBV29-1 and TRBJ2-1; D possibly corresponds to TRBD2 (5 bases). CDR1 SQVTM and CDR2 ANQGSEA come from the germline V gene. The CDR3 sequence is 14 residues long. Between the trimmed V and J ends, which lost 3 bases and 4 bases, there was a span of 13 bases.